This T cell receptor beta chain appears in the sequencing data of a study of synovial regulatory T cells in juvenile arthritis. Study summary: Treatments: a few naive, more than five methotrexate, one methotrexate plus infliximab, one unknown. The study, taken as a whole, reports: iaTreg TCR repertoires were largely private across patients and partially overlapped synovial Teff and blood CPL. CDR3 overlap with synovial Tregs was higher for iaTregs than other blood Tregs.

Germline V gene sequence: CDR1 KGHSH, CDR2 LQKENI. This CDR3 is 13 amino acids long. Nucleotide data are not available. TCRdb's copy holds only in-frame clones and misses some; the assay was immunoSEQ multiplex PCR. The ten top clones account for roughly 0.39%, within a sample of 9,000 to 10,000 clones. Points on this clone: Antigen unknown.

V is TRBV18 and J is TRBJ2-1; the TRBD1 assignment by TCRdb is unverifiable without DNA. The sample consisted of Treg cells from blood. Indicated subset: remaining (HLA-DR-negative) circulating blood Treg cells. This receptor was obtained from a donor younger than 30 with juvenile idiopathic arthritis. CDR3 amino acids: CASSPLSQQGQFF.